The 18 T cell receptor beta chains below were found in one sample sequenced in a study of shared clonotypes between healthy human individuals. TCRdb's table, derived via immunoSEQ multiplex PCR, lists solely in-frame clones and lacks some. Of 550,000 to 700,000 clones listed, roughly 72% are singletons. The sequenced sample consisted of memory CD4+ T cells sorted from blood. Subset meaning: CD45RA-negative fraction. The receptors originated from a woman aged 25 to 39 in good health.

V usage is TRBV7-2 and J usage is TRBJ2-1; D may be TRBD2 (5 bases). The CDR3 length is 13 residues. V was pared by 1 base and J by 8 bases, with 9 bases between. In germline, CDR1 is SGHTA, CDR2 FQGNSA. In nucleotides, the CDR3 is TGTGCCAGCAGCTTAGGTTCGGGGTATGAGCAGTTCTTC. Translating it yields CASSLGSGYEQFF.

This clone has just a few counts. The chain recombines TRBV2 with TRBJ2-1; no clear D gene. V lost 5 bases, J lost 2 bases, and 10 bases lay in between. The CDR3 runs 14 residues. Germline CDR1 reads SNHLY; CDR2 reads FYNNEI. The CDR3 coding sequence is TGTGCCAGCAGTTCGAGTTTCACCTACAATGAGCAGTTCTTC. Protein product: CASSSSFTYNEQFF.

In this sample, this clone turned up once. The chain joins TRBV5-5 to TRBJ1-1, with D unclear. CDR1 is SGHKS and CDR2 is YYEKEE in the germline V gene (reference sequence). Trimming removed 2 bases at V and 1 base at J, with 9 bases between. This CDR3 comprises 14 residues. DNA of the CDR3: TGTGCCAGCAGCTTTGAGACACAGAACACTGAAGCTTTCTTT. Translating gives CASSFETQNTEAFF.

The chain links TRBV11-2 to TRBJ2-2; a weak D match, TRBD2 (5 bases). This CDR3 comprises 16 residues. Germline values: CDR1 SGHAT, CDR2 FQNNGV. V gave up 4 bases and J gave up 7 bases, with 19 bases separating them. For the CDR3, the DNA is TGTGCCAGCAGCTCGGGGTCACTAGGACGGGTCGGGGAGCTGTTTTTT. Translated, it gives CASSSGSLGRVGELFF.

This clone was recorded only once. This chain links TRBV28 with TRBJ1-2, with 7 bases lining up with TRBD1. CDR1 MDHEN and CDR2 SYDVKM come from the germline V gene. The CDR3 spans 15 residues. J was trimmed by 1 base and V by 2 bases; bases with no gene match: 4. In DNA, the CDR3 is TGTGCCAGCAGTTTACGGGACAGCCTTAACTATGGCTACACCTTC. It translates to CASSLRDSLNYGYTF.

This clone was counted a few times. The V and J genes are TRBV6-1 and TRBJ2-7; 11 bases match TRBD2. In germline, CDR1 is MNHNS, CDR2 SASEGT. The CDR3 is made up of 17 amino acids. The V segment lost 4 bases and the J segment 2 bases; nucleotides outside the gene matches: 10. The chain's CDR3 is CASSGRTSGPATYEQYF. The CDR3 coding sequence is TGTGCCAGCAGTGGAAGGACTAGCGGGCCAGCCACCTACGAGCAGTACTTC.

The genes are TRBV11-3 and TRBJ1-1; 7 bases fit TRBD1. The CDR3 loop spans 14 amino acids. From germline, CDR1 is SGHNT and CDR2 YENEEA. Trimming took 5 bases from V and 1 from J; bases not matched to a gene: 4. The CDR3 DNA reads TGTGCCAGCAGCCCGCAGGGGGGGAACACTGAAGCTTTCTTT. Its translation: CASSPQGGNTEAFF.

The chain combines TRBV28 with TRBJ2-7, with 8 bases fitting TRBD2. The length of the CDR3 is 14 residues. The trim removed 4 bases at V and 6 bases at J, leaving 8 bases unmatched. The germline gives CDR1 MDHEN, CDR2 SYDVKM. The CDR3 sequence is CASSSHTRGGEQYF. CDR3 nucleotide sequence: TGTGCCAGCAGTTCCCACACCCGGGGGGGCGAGCAGTACTTC.

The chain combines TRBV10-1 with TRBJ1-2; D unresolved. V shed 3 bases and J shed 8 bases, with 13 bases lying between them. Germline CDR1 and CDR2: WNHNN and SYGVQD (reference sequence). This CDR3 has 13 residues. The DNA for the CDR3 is TGCGCCAGCAGTGAATGGACGCAACGGGGCTACACCTTC. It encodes CASSEWTQRGYTF.

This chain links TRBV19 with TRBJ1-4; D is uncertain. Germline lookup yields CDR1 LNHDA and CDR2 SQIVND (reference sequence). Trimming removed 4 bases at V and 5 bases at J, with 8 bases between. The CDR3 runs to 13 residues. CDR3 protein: CASSSVVNEKLFF. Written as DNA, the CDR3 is TGTGCCAGTAGTAGCGTTGTGAATGAAAAACTGTTTTTT.

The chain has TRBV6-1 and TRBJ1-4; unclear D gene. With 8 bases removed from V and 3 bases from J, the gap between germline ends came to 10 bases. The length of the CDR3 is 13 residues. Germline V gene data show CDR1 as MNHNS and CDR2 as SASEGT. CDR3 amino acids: CASGRLANEKLFF. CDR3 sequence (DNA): TGTGCCAGCGGACGTTTAGCTAATGAAAAACTGTTTTTT.

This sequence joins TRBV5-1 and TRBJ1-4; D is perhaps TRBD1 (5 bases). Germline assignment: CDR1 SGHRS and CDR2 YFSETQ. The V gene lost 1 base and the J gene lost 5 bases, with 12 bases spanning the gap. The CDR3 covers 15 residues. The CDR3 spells CASSLRDPPNEKLFF. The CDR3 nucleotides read TGCGCCAGCAGCTTGAGGGACCCCCCCAATGAAAAACTGTTTTTT.

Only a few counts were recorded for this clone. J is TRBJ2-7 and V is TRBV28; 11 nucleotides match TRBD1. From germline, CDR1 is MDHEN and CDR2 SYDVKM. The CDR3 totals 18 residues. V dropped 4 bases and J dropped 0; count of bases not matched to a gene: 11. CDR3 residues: CASSSWTGGRSSSYEQYF. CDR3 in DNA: TGTGCCAGCAGTTCCTGGACAGGGGGCCGGTCGAGCTCCTACGAGCAGTACTTC.

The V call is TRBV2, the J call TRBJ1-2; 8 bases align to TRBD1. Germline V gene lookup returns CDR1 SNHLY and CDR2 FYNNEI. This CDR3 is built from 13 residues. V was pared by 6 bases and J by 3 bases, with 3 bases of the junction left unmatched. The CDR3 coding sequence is TGTGCCAGCAGGGACAGGGTGGACTATGGCTACACCTTC. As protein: CASRDRVDYGYTF.

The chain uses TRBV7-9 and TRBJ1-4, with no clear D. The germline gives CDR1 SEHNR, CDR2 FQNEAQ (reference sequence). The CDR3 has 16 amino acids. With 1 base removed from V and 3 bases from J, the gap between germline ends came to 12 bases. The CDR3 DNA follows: TGTGCCAGCAGCTTAGTCTTGACGGGATCTAATGAAAAACTGTTTTTT. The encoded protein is CASSLVLTGSNEKLFF.

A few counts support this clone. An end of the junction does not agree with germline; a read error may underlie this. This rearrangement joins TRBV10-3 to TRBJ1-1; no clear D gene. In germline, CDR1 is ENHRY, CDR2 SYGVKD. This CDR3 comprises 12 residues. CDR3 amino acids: CAIGDVNTEAFF. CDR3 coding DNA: TGTGCCATCGGTGACGTGAACACTGAAGCTTTCTTT.

The CDR3 loop is CASMRVLTGELFF. CDR3 nucleotide sequence: TGTGCCAGTATGCGGGTGCTCACCGGGGAGCTGTTTTTT. The J gene is TRBJ2-2, the V gene TRBV19; possible D gene TRBD2, 5 bases. The CDR3 runs 13 residues. Germline assignment: CDR1 LNHDA and CDR2 SQIVND (reference sequence). V was clipped by 7 bases and J by 4 bases, with 10 bases between them.

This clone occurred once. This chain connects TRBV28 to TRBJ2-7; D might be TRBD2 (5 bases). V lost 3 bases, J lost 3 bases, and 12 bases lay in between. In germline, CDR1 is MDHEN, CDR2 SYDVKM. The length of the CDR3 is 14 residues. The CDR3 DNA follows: TGTGCCAGCAGTTTCGCCGACTATCGCTACGAGCAGTACTTC. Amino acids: CASSFADYRYEQYF. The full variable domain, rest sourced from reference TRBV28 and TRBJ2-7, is DVKVTQSSRYLVKRTGEKVFLECVQDMDHENMFWYRQDPGLGLRLIYFSYDVKMKEKGDIPEGYSVSREKKERFSLILESASTNQTSMYLCASSFADYRYEQYFGPGTRLTVT.